This entry features one T cell receptor beta chain sequence. Its antigen remains undetermined. Qualities for individual bases were not recorded, and no much larger clone is one base off. CDR1 and CDR2 (MDHEN, SYDVKM) derive from the germline V gene. The CDR3, cysteine through phenylalanine, is 16 amino acids long. CDR3 DNA only is kept here, 48 bases in frame from base 1. Here V drops 5 bases and J drops 3 bases, and the junction holds 3 bases not matched to any gene. The data are from a study of shared clonotypes between healthy human individuals (dated by TCRdb to 2020 to 2022). A note on the overall study: Three men and two women, aged 18 to 49 years, made up the cohort. Each donor's leukapheresis produced roughly between roughly 0.85 and 9 billion PBMCs. Per donor, three plates each were used for CD4 naive and CD4 memory, two for CD8 naive, and one for CD8 memory. To increase sequencing depth and limit assay-specific biases, TCR repertoire library preparation and sequencing were carried out by different laboratories using diverse techniques. Blood TCR repertoires of roughly five healthy adults were deeply sequenced to estimate repertoire size and the extent of clonotype sharing between individuals.

What the research found in general, with its limitations: Sharing across a few donors was observed for approximately 5% of naive CD4, 3% to 3.5% of naive CD8, roughly 2.3% of memory CD4, and roughly 0.4% of memory CD8 clonotypes. Pairwise subsampling indicated that sequencing depth was expected to affect the degree of clonotype sharing among donors. Sampling was restricted to blood, and TCR repertoires in tissues likely differ from the TCR repertoires found in blood. Because the study included a small number of donors, the genetic and exposure-history diversity represented was limited. Estimated clonotype richness was generally larger for naive than for memory subsets. Even with the large sequencing depth, rarefaction of the sorted-subset datasets indicated that sequencing was incomplete. Compared with non-shared clonotypes, the clonotypes found in all four sorted-subset donors had higher generation probabilities.

Using the deep immunoSEQ assay, multiplex PCR amplified TCR CDR3 regions from genomic DNA. Extracted genomic DNA from each cell subset was spread evenly across all wells of several immunoSEQ 96-well plates, with each plate serving as a replicate. For sorted subsets, about 200 ng genomic DNA, equal to about 30,000 T cell genomes, was loaded into each replicate PCR. Purified libraries were measured with a Qubit 3.0 fluorometer, size-checked on a Bioanalyzer 2100, and measured again with the KAPA Library Quantification kit. Every immunoSEQ 96-well plate was sequenced on a dedicated single-read 150-cycle Illumina NextSeq 550 flow cell. As for how the authors treated the data: Because the immunoSEQ output included only junctional sequences and no quality scores, the filtering could not be the same as the filtering used for full-length reads. To assign V/J genes and CDR3, sequences were annotated using PyIR, a Python wrapper for IgBLAST v1.9, with IMGT germline references. Any read was removed if the V/J assignment was weak (E-value above 1e-6), the CDR3 was missing, or the read contained stop codons, out-of-frame junctions, or ambiguous translated residues. A V3J clonotype was defined by an identical inferred V gene, J gene, and CDR3 amino acid sequence. To compute the percentage overlap between repertoires, the number of shared unique clonotypes was divided by the size of the smaller repertoire. Richness of each repertoire was evaluated using RTK rarefaction, the Chao1 estimator, and Recon v2.1 estimates of unobserved clonotypes. Generation probabilities for all TCRbeta clonotypes obtained by the gDNA method from several donors were computed using OLGA. TCRdb provides this immuneACCESS table in a form limited to in-frame rearrangements. Some clones are lacking; in checked studies, under half of them reflect an unresolved V gene, and why the rest are absent is not known. That table supplies the V and J calls and clone size; D and trimming were determined from the DNA. The sample table shows about 2 million clones, and roughly 96% are seen once. The ten largest clones capture 0.13% of the sample.

The donors were healthy, HIV-negative adults who had no recently reported acute infections or vaccinations. Only Caucasian adults living in Nashville, Tennessee, USA were represented among the donors. CD4+ T cells were enriched by magnetic negative selection; naive cells were then positively selected on CD45RA, and the negative fraction formed the memory subset. Blood was collected by leukapheresis, and PBMCs were isolated by Ficoll-Histopaque density gradient centrifugation and then cryopreserved in liquid nitrogen vapor phase. Analytical flow cytometry was used to check the purity and quantity of every magnetically sorted T cell population. Genomic DNA was isolated from each sorted fraction and quantified by UV absorbance on a Nanodrop 2000c.

The clonotype originates from a man between 18 and 35 years old in good health. The V gene is TRBV28 and the J gene is TRBJ2-1; the central 14 bases match TRBD2. The sample taken for sequencing was naive CD4+ T cells sorted from blood. The cell subset or site label, read with the paper, signifies: CD45RA+ positively selected. The DNA sequence reads TGTGCCAGCAGTGTGACTAGCGGGGGGGTCTACAATGAGCAGTTCTTC. Translated, it gives CASSVTSGGVYNEQFF.